This TCR beta chain appears in the sequencing data of a study of T-cell reconstitution after alpha-beta-depleted transplantation in children. General study results and limits: Recipient T cells and thymic progenitors that survived gave rise to the high TCRbeta diversity observed at day 60 in some patients. Approximately two months post-transplant, alpha-beta T cells reportedly originated from several hundred expanded graft clones. A year had passed since transplant, and T-cell counts and diversity by then came mostly from newly produced T cells.

TCRbeta library preparation incorporated unique molecular identifiers. One entry per CDR3 protein, called by TCRdb with MiXCR from the PCR reads. The sample carries roughly 150,000 distinct CDR3 sequences, over 8.5% recorded once. The CDR3 has 11 amino acids. The germline CDR1 and CDR2 sequences are DFQATT and SNEGSKA (reference sequence). Trimming took off 3 bases at V and 4 bases at J, with 5 bases between the two ends. This clonotype was counted ten times or more. Its antigen remains unidentified. The rearrangement uses TRBV20-1 and TRBJ2-3; D gene ambiguous. The TCR was taken from a boy younger than 10 with acute myeloid leukemia, due to receive a stem cell transplant. Source: PBMCs, taken before TCRalphabeta/CD19-depleted stem cell transplant. The CDR3 spells CSASAADTQYF. The CDR3 DNA sequence: TGCAGTGCTAGTGCGGCAGATACGCAGTATTTT.